The 30 T cell receptor beta chains given below trace back to one sample, sequenced in a study of neurological immune-mediated disorders. Sample time point: longitudinal time-point 3. TCRdb called the 5' RACE reads again in MiXCR, with one record for every CDR3 protein. The sample has about 84,000 distinct CDR3 sequences, about 4.5% seen once; the top ten hold roughly 5.6%. The sequenced material came from PBMCs. The receptor source for this set is a woman in her fifties or sixties with multiple sclerosis.

The rearrangement uses TRBV30 and TRBJ2-5; D possibly uses TRBD1 or TRBD2 (6 bases each). With 4 bases removed from V and 4 bases from J, the gap between germline ends came to 19 bases. The CDR3 contains 15 residues. Per the germline V gene, CDR1 is GTSNPN and CDR2 is SVGIG (reference sequence). The CDR3 region has the DNA TGTGCCTGGACCCCGGGGACCGGGGGCCGAGAGACCCAGTACTTC. Encoded protein: CAWTPGTGGRETQYF.

This clonotype was counted ten times or more. The rearrangement joins TRBV7-9 to TRBJ2-7; D remains unclear. The germline V gene encodes CDR1 SEHNR and CDR2 FQNEAQ (reference sequence). V was cut by 5 bases and J by 6 bases, with 17 bases left in between. The CDR3 runs 14 residues. CDR3 sequence (DNA): TGTGCCAGCAGCCCCCCCCTTGGGCGAGGCGAGCAGTACTTC. This encodes CASSPPLGRGEQYF.

This clonotype was observed at least ten times. The J gene is TRBJ2-7, the V gene TRBV5-1; D uncertain. Trimming cost V 4 bases and J 6 bases, with 17 bases left between them. From germline, CDR1 is SGHRS and CDR2 YFSETQ. The CDR3 covers 14 residues. CDR3 protein: CASSPRLTNGEQYF. The CDR3 coding sequence is TGCGCCAGCAGCCCCCGACTCACCAATGGCGAGCAGTACTTC.

This clonotype was counted many times. The chain is built from TRBV28 and TRBJ1-4, with a tentative D call TRBD1 (6 bases). V was clipped by 6 bases and J by 3 bases, with 17 bases between them. The CDR3 covers 16 residues. Germline CDR1 is MDHEN and CDR2 is SYDVKM. In nucleotides, the CDR3 is TGTGCCAGCAGGTTCCAGGGGTTGAACCCTAATGAAAAACTGTTTTTT. It is translated as CASRFQGLNPNEKLFF.

This clonotype has at least ten counts. The gene calls are TRBV6-6 and TRBJ1-1; D remains unclear. Germline values: CDR1 MNHNY, CDR2 SVGAGI (reference sequence). Trimming took off 0 bases at V and 4 bases at J, with 9 bases between the two ends. The CDR3 runs to 14 residues. This CDR3 is CASSYSGRSTEAFF. CDR3 bases: TGTGCCAGCAGTTACTCGGGAAGGTCCACTGAAGCTTTCTTT.

This clonotype was seen at least ten times. The V and J genes are TRBV5-1 and TRBJ2-3; D ambiguous. This CDR3 region has 14 residues. V was pared by 0 bases and J by 2 bases, with 7 bases between. Germline V CDR1 and CDR2: SGHRS, YFSETQ. The CDR3 region is CASSLVTVTDTQYF. CDR3 coding DNA: TGCGCCAGCAGCTTGGTCACCGTCACAGATACGCAGTATTTT.

This clonotype was recorded many times. The chain combines TRBV27 with TRBJ1-1, with TRBD1 matching 9 bases. The length of the CDR3 is 14 residues. The junction had 3 bases not matched to a gene; V was cut back by 6 bases and J by 1 base. Germline V CDR1 and CDR2: MNHEY, SMNVEV (reference sequence). DNA of the CDR3: TGTGCCAGCAGGCCACAGGGGGCGAACACTGAAGCTTTCTTT. Translation: CASRPQGANTEAFF.

In this sample, this clonotype turned up many times. The V call is TRBV5-1, the J call TRBJ1-2; no clear D. Per germline, CDR1 SGHRS and CDR2 YFSETQ. V lost 0 bases and J lost 0, with 12 bases in between. The CDR3 loop spans 16 amino acids. The CDR3 nucleotides read TGCGCCAGCAGCTTGGTAGGGCAGGCTTCTAACTATGGCTACACCTTC. It encodes CASSLVGQASNYGYTF.

This clonotype was counted at least ten times. The CDR3 protein is CASSLEGAGTNEQFF. In DNA, the CDR3 is TGCGCCAGCAGCTTGGAGGGCGCAGGTACGAATGAGCAGTTCTTC. The chain uses TRBV5-1 and TRBJ2-1, with unresolved D. Trimming cost V 0 bases and J 7 bases, with 14 bases left between them. Germline CDR1 and CDR2: SGHRS and YFSETQ. The CDR3 has 15 amino acids.

This clonotype appeared many times. The chain is built from TRBV5-1 and TRBJ2-7; 11 bases agree with TRBD1. The V and J ends lost 2 bases and 5 bases, in that order; junction bases with no gene match: 3. CDR3 length: 14 residues. Germline loops: CDR1 SGHRS, CDR2 YFSETQ. The CDR3 loop reads CASSFRDRGNEQYF. The CDR3 DNA reads as TGCGCCAGCAGCTTCCGGGACAGGGGGAACGAGCAGTACTTC.

This clonotype was recorded at least ten times. The V and J genes are TRBV7-6 and TRBJ2-2; perhaps TRBD1 as D (5 bases). V was trimmed by 3 bases and J by 6 bases, leaving 11 bases between them. In germline, CDR1 is SGHVS, CDR2 FNYEAQ. The CDR3 has 14 amino acids. CDR3 sequence: CASSFQGTAGELFF. The CDR3 nucleotides read TGTGCCAGCAGCTTCCAGGGTACCGCCGGGGAGCTGTTTTTT.

This clonotype was observed many times. This sequence joins TRBV5-1 and TRBJ2-5; 7 bases match TRBD1. This CDR3 has 15 residues. V lost 3 bases to trimming and J lost 1 base; unmatched junction nucleotides: 6. Germline values: CDR1 SGHRS, CDR2 YFSETQ. The CDR3 region is CASSYGQVTQETQYF. The CDR3 DNA reads as TGCGCCAGCAGCTACGGACAGGTGACCCAAGAGACCCAGTACTTC.

This clonotype came up many times. The chain recombines TRBV5-1 with TRBJ2-3; D gene uncertain. The CDR3 extends over 13 amino acids. Trimming left V 0 bases short and J 2 bases short, with 4 bases between. Germline CDR1 and CDR2: SGHRS and YFSETQ. The CDR3 bases are TGCGCCAGCAGCTTGGGGACCACAGATACGCAGTATTTT. Protein: CASSLGTTDTQYF.

Many counts were recorded for this clonotype. This rearrangement joins TRBV3-1 to TRBJ2-7, with D perhaps matching TRBD1 (7 bases). Trimming left V 5 bases short and J 2 bases short, with 13 bases between. The CDR3 is made up of 14 amino acids. CDR1 is LGHDT and CDR2 is YNNKEL in the germline V gene (reference sequence). The CDR3 DNA follows: TGTGCCAGCAGCGGGGGCAGGGGGGCCTACGAGCAGTACTTC. It translates to CASSGGRGAYEQYF.

There are many counts of this clonotype. V usage is TRBV6-2 or TRBV6-3 and J usage is TRBJ2-2; D tentatively reads TRBD1 or TRBD2 (6 bases each). Germline loops: CDR1 MNHEY, CDR2 SVGEGT. The CDR3 sequence is 14 residues long. The germline V and J ends were trimmed by 4 bases and 6 bases, with 12 bases remaining between them. The CDR3 DNA sequence: TGTGCCAGCAGTTCTTACAGGGAGGCCGGGGAGCTGTTTTTT. This translates into CASSSYREAGELFF.

This clonotype was seen ten or more times. The chain employs TRBV11-2 and TRBJ2-1; TRBD1 matches at 10 bases. Per the germline V gene, CDR1 is SGHAT and CDR2 is FQNNGV. Trimming at V came to 6 bases and at J to 5 bases, leaving 10 bases not matched to a gene. This CDR3 is 16 amino acids long. The CDR3 DNA is TGTGCCAGCAGAGTCCCGGGACAGGGGAGGAACAATGAGCAGTTCTTC. Translating it yields CASRVPGQGRNNEQFF.

This clonotype was found many times. The genes are TRBV3-1 and TRBJ2-3; 9 positions match TRBD2. The V gene's germline CDR1 is LGHDT and CDR2 YNNKEL (reference sequence). Unmatched junction bases numbered 10, after V lost 4 bases and J lost 8 bases. CDR3 length: 15 residues. The CDR3 DNA reads as TGTGCCAGCAGCCCCGTGCGGGGGGGCGGCGGTACGCAGTATTTT. It specifies CASSPVRGGGGTQYF.

This clonotype has at least ten counts. This chain connects TRBV7-2 to TRBJ2-3; D is ambiguous. The germline CDR1 and CDR2 sequences are SGHTA and FQGNSA. Trimming removed 0 bases at V and 4 bases at J, with 2 bases between. This CDR3 is 12 amino acids long. The CDR3 nucleotides read TGTGCCAGCAGCTTAGCGCCAGATACGCAGTATTTT. Translation: CASSLAPDTQYF.

This clonotype has ten or more counts. V and J are TRBV5-1 and TRBJ2-1, with a possible D match to TRBD2 (6 bases). The V end lost 4 bases, the J end lost 5 bases, and 13 bases lay between the germline ends. CDR1 is SGHRS, CDR2 YFSETQ, per germline. This CDR3 is built from 14 residues. CDR3 in DNA: TGCGCCAGCAGCCAAGGGGACTTCAACAATGAGCAGTTCTTC. Translation gives CASSQGDFNNEQFF.

This clonotype has at least ten counts. The rearrangement uses TRBV12-3 or TRBV12-4 and TRBJ2-7; D is ambiguous. This CDR3 has 14 amino acids. The V end was cut by 3 bases, the J end by 0 bases, with 9 bases between. The CDR3 spells CASSFRRSSYEQYF. The CDR3 nucleotides read TGTGCCAGCAGTTTCCGAAGGAGCTCCTACGAGCAGTACTTC.

The sample holds many counts of this clonotype. The CDR3, as DNA: TGTGCCAGCAGCTTAGGCGTCGGGACGGGGGTCCAAGAGACCCAGTACTTC. Residues: CASSLGVGTGVQETQYF. The V and J genes are TRBV7-6 and TRBJ2-5; the D gene is possibly TRBD2 (6 bases). Germline CDR1 and CDR2: SGHVS and FNYEAQ. There are 17 residues in the CDR3. Trimming removed 1 base from V and 1 base from J, with 16 bases in between.

This clonotype was found many times. J is TRBJ1-3 and V is TRBV6-5; D unclear. Trimming cost V 2 bases and J 2 bases, with 13 bases left between them. CDR1 and CDR2 from the germline V gene are MNHEY and SVGAGI. The CDR3 has 16 amino acids. The CDR3 region is CASSYNLLRTGNTIYF. In DNA form, the CDR3 reads TGTGCCAGCAGTTACAACCTCTTAAGAACTGGAAACACCATATATTTT.

This clonotype came up many times. This chain joins TRBV27 and TRBJ2-3, with TRBD2 identical over 7 bases. CDR3 length: 14 amino acids. V shed 4 bases and J 2 bases; nucleotides not matched to a gene: 3. Germline V gene sequence: CDR1 MNHEY, CDR2 SMNVEV (reference sequence). The CDR3 DNA reads TGTGCCAGCAGTTCTAGCGGACCCACAGATACGCAGTATTTT. Its translation is CASSSSGPTDTQYF.

This clonotype was recorded at least ten times. The chain has TRBV3-1 and TRBJ2-1, with a tentative D call TRBD2 (5 bases). Germline CDR1 reads LGHDT; CDR2 reads YNNKEL (reference sequence). CDR3 length equals 15 residues. V lost 0 bases to trimming and J lost 5 bases, with 11 bases between them. CDR3 nucleotides: TGTGCCAGCAGCCAAGAACGACTATATAACAATGAGCAGTTCTTC. This encodes CASSQERLYNNEQFF.

This clonotype occurred many times. The V and J genes are TRBV20-1 and TRBJ2-3; TRBD2 matches 8 bases. Germline CDR1 is DFQATT and CDR2 is SNEGSKA (reference sequence). The trim removed 5 bases at V and 8 bases at J, leaving 9 bases unmatched. The length of the CDR3 is 13 residues. The CDR3 protein is CSAPGGGGITQYF. CDR3 DNA sequence: TGCAGTGCTCCGGGAGGGGGGGGGATTACGCAGTATTTT.

V is TRBV9 and J is TRBJ2-7; the match to TRBD1 covers 9 bases. Germline trimming cut 4 bases from V and 3 bases from J; bases unmatched to any gene: 11. This CDR3 is 16 amino acids long. Germline CDR1 SGDLS, CDR2 YYNGEE. CDR3 nucleotide sequence: TGTGCCAGCAGCTCCAGTACCGGGACAGGGCTCTACGAGCAGTACTTC. Its protein is CASSSSTGTGLYEQYF.

The table lists this clonotype with many counts. The CDR3 coding sequence is TGTGCCAGCAGTTACTCGGGTGGGGGCTTTATGGACGAGCAGTACTTC. Protein: CASSYSGGGFMDEQYF. The chain combines TRBV6-5 with TRBJ2-7, with a possible D match to TRBD1 (6 bases). V was shortened by 0 bases and J by 5 bases, with 17 bases between the two germline ends. The CDR3 loop spans 16 amino acids. CDR1 and CDR2 (germline): MNHEY, SVGAGI.

This clonotype was counted many times. The chain couples TRBV5-1 to TRBJ1-3; D is undetermined. The CDR3 spans 15 residues. Germline V CDR1 and CDR2: SGHRS, YFSETQ. V was pared by 0 bases and J by 4 bases, with 11 bases between. The CDR3 nucleotides read TGCGCCAGCAGCTTGGGCGCGTTATCCGGAAACACCATATATTTT. Translating gives CASSLGALSGNTIYF.

The chain couples TRBV3-1 to TRBJ1-4; D call uncertain. The ends were cut back, 5 bases at V and 0 bases at J, with 13 bases in the middle. Germline loops: CDR1 LGHDT, CDR2 YNNKEL (reference sequence). The CDR3 spans 16 residues. The CDR3 region is CASSSRHSATNEKLFF. The CDR3 DNA sequence: TGTGCCAGCAGCAGCAGACACAGTGCAACTAATGAAAAACTGTTTTTT.

This clonotype came up many times. The chain has TRBV20-1 and TRBJ2-1, with 7 nucleotides matching TRBD1. Germline lookup yields CDR1 DFQATT and CDR2 SNEGSKA (reference sequence). Trimming cost V 6 bases and J 0 bases; bases outside gene matches: 11. The CDR3 is 16 amino acids. This chain's CDR3 is CSAMDRPHSSYNEQFF. The CDR3 region has the DNA TGCAGTGCCATGGACAGGCCGCATAGCTCCTACAATGAGCAGTTCTTC.